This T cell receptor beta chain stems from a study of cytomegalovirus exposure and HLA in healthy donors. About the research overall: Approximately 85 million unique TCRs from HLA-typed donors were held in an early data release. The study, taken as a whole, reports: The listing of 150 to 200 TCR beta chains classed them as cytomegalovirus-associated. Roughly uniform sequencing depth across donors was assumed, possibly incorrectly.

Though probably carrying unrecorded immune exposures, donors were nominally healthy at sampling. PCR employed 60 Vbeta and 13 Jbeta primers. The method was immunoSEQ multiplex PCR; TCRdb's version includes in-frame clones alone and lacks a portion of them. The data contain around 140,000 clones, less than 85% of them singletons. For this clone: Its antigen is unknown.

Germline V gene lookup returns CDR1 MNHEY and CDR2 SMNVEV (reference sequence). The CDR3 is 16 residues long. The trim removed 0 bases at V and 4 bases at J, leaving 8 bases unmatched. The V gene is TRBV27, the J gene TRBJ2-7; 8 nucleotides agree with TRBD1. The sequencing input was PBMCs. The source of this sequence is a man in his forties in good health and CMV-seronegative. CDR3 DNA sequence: TGTGCCAGCAGTTTATCGGCACCAGGGGGCTTATACGAGCAGTACTTC. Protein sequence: CASSLSAPGGLYEQYF.